This T cell receptor (beta chain) was identified during a study of blood T cell repertoires in COVID-19. Overall study: Material from acute and convalescent COVID-19 was sourced from the United States, Italy and Spain. The cDNA or gDNA used as material had been derived from T cells, B-cell-depleted T cells, or PBMCs.

Per the original data handling: Quantification of nucleated cells was approximated via reference gene primer amplification. TCRdb's copy holds only in-frame clones and misses some; the assay was immunoSEQ multiplex PCR. V and J calls and clone size come straight from that table; D and trimming were deduced from the DNA. The sample lists roughly 200,000 clones, approximately 88% occurring once. The receptor comes from a middle-aged man with acute or convalescent COVID-19. The specimen was peripheral blood.

The CDR3 region has the DNA TGTGCCAGCAGTTCCCTTTTGACTAGCGGGACCCGTTTGTATTTT. This translates into CASSSLLTSGTRLYF. This sequence joins TRBV6-5 and TRBJ2-3; TRBD2 matches at 11 bases. V gave up 4 bases and J gave up 14 bases; unmatched junction bases: 14. The germline gives CDR1 MNHEY, CDR2 SVGAGI. The CDR3 totals 15 residues.